This entry concerns a single TCR beta chain. What it binds is not known. For the second PCR, which ran for about 6 to 12 cycles, a sample-barcoded 5' primer and a J-beta primer mix were used. TCRdb analysed the 5' RACE reads with MiXCR anew, one entry per CDR3 protein. The table records roughly 500,000 distinct CDR3 sequences, 27% of them present only once. This record belongs to a study of blood T cells in healthy people across ages. Study-wide points: TCR beta diversity correlated strongly with naive T cell percentage. Age showed a roughly linear inverse relationship with TCR beta diversity per million T cells. One million T cells yielded diversity estimates that were considered underestimates.

The V gene end was trimmed by 4 bases and the J gene end by 4 bases; junction bases not matched to a gene: 3. Germline V gene sequence: CDR1 DFQATT, CDR2 SNEGSKA (reference sequence). The CDR3 has 14 residues. The chain recombines TRBV20-1 with TRBJ2-2; 10 nucleotides line up with TRBD2. What was sequenced was blood. This sequence was found in a woman between 65 and 79 years old in good health. CDR3: CSAIAGGSTGELFF. DNA for the CDR3: TGCAGTGCTATAGCGGGGGGTAGCACCGGGGAGCTGTTTTTT.